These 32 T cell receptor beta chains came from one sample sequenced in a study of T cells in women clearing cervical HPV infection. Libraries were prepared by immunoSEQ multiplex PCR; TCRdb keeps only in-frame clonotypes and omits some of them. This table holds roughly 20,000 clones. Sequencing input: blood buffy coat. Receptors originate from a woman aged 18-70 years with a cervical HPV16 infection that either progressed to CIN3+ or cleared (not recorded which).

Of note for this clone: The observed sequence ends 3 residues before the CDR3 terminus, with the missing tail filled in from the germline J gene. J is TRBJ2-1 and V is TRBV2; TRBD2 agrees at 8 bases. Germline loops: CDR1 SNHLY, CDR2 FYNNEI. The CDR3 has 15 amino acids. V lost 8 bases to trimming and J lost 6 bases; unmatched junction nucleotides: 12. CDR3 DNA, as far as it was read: TGTGCCAGCGATTTCGGGACTAGGCTGCTCAATGAG. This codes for CASDFGTRLLNE. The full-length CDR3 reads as CASDFGTRLLNEQFF. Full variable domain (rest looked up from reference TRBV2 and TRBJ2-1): EPEVTQTPSHQVTQMGQEVILRCVPISNHLYFYWYRQILGQKVEFLVSFYNNEISEKSEIFDDQFSVERPDGSNFTLKIRSTKLEDSAMYFCASDFGTRLLNEQFFGPGTRLTVL.

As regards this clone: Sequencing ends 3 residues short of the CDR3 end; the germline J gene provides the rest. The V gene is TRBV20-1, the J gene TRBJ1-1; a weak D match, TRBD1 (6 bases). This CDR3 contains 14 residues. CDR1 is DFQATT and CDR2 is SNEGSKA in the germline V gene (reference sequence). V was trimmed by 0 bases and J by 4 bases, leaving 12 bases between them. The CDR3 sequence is CSAREQGFGTEAFF. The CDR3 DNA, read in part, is TGCAGTGCTAGAGAGCAGGGGTTTGGCACTGAA.

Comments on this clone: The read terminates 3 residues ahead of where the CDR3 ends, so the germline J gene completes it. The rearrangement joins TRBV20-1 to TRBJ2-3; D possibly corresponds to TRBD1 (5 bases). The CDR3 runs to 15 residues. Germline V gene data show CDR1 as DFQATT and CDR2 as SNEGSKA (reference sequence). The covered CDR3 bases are TGCAGTGCTAGAGATCCCAGGGCAGCCCAAGAGACG. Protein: CSARDPRAAQET. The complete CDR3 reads CSARDPRAAQETQYF.

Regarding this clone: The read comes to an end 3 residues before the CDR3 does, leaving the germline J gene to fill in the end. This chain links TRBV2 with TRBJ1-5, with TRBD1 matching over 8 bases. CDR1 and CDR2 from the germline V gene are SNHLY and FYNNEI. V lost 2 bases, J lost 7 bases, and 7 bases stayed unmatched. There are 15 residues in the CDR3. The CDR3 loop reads CASSETGGSRQPQHF. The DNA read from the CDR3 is TGTGCCAGCAGTGAAACAGGGGGAAGTAGGCAGCCC.

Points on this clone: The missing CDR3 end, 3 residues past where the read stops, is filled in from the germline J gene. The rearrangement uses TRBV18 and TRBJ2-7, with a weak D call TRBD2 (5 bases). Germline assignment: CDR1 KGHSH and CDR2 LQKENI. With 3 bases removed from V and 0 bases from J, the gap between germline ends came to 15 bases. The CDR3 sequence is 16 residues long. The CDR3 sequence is CASSPFSATSSYEQYF. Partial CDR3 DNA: TGTGCCAGCTCACCTTTTAGCGCAACGAGCTCCTACGAG.

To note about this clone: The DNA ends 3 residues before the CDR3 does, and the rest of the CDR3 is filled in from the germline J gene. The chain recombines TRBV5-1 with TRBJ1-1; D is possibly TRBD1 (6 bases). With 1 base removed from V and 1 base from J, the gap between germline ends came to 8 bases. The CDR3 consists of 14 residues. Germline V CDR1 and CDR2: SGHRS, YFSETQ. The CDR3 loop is CASSLQGTNTEAFF. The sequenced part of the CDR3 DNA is TGCGCCAGCAGCTTGCAGGGGACGAACACTGAA. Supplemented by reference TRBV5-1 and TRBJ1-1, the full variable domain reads KAGVTQTPRYLIKTRGQQVTLSCSPISGHRSVSWYQQTPGQGLQFLFEYFSETQRNKGNFPGRFSGRQFSNSRSEMNVSTLELGDSALYLCASSLQGTNTEAFFGQGTRLTVV.

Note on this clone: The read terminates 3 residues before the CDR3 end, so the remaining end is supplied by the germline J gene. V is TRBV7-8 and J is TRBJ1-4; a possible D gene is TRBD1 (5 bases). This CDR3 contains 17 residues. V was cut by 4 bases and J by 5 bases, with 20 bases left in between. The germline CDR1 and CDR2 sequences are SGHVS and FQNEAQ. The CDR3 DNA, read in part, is TGTGCCAGCAGCTCGAACCAGGGTCAGTCCGGGAATGAAAAA. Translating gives CASSSNQGQSGNEK. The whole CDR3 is CASSSNQGQSGNEKLFF.

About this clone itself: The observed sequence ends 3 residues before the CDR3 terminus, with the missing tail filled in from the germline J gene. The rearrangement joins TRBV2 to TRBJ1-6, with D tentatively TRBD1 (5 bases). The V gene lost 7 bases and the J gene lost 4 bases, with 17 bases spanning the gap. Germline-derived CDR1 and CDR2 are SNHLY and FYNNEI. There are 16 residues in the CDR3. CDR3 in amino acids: CASTIRQPLYNSPLHF. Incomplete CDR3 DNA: TGTGCCAGCACCATTCGACAGCCACTTTATAATTCACCC. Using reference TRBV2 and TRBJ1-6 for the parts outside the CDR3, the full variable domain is EPEVTQTPSHQVTQMGQEVILRCVPISNHLYFYWYRQILGQKVEFLVSFYNNEISEKSEIFDDQFSVERPDGSNFTLKIRSTKLEDSAMYFCASTIRQPLYNSPLHFGNGTRLTVT.

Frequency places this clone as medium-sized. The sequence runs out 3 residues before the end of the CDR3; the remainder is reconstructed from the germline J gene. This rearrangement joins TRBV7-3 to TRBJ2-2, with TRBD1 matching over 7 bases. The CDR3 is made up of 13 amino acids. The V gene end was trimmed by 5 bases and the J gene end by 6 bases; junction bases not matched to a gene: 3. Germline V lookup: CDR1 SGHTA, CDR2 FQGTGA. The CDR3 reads CASSPQGAGELFF. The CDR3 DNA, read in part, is TGTGCCAGCAGCCCCCAGGGGGCCGGGGAG.

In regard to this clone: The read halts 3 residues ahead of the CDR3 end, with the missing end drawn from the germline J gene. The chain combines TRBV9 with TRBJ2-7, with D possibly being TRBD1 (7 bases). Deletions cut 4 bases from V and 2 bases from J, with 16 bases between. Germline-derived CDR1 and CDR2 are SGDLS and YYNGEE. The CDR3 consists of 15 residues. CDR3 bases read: TGTGCCAGCAGCCCGGAACCCAGGGGGGCCTACGAG. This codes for CASSPEPRGAYE. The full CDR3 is CASSPEPRGAYEQYF. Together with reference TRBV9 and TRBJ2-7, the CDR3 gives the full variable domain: DSGVTQTPKHLITATGQRVTLRCSPRSGDLSVYWYQQSLDQGLQFLIQYYNGEERAKGNILERFSAQQFPDLHSELNLSSLELGDSALYFCASSPEPRGAYEQYFGPGTRLTVT.

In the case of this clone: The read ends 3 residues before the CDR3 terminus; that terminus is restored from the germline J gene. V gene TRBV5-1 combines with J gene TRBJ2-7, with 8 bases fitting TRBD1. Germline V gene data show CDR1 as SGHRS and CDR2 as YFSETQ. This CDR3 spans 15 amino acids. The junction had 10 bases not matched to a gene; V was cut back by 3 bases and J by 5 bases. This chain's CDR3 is CASSWSGTGFNEQYF. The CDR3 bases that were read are TGCGCCAGCAGCTGGTCCGGGACAGGTTTCAACGAG.

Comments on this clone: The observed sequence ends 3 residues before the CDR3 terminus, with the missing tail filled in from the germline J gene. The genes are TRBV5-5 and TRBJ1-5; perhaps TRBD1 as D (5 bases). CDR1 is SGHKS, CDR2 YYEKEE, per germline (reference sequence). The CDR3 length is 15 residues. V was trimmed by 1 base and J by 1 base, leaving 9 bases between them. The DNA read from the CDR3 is TGTGCCAGCAGCTTGAACCGGGGGAGCAATCAGCCC. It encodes CASSLNRGSNQP. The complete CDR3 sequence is CASSLNRGSNQPQHF.

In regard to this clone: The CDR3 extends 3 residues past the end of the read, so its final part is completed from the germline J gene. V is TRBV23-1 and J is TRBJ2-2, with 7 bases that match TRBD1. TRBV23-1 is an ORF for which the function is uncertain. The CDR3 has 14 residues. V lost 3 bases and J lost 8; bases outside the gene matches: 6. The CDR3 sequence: CASSQRQGRGELFF. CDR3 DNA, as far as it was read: TGCGCCAGCAGTCAGAGACAGGGTAGGGGGGAG.

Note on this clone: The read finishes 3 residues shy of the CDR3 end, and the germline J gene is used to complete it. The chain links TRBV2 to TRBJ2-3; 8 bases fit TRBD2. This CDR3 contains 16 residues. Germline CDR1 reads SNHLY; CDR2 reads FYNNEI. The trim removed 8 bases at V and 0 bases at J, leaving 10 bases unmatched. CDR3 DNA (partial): TGTGCCAGCCGTCGGGGGGGGTCCTCTAGCACAGATACG. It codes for CASRRGGSSSTDT. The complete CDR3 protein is CASRRGGSSSTDTQYF.

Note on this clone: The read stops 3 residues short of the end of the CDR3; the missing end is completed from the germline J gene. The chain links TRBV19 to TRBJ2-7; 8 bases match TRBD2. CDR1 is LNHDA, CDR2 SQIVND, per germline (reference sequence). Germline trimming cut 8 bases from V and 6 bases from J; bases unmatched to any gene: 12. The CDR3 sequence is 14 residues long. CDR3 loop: CASSPERESIEQYF. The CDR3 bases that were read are TGTGCCAGTTCTCCTGAGCGGGAGTCGATCGAG.

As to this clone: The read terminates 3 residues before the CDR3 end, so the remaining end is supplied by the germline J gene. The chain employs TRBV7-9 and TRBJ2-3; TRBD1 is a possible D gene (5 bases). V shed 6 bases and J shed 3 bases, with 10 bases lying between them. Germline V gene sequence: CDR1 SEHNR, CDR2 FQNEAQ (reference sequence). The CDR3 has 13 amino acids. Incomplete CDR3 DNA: TGTGCCAGCAGATTGCAGGGAACAGATACG. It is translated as CASRLQGTDT. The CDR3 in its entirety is CASRLQGTDTQYF.

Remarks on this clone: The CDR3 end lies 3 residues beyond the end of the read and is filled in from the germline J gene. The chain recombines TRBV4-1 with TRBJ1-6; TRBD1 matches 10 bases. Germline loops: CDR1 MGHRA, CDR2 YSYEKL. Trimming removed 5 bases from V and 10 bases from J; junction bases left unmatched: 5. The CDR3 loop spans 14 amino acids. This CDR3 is CASSSGTGDSPLHF. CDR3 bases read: TGCGCCAGCAGCTCCGGGACAGGGGACTCACCC.

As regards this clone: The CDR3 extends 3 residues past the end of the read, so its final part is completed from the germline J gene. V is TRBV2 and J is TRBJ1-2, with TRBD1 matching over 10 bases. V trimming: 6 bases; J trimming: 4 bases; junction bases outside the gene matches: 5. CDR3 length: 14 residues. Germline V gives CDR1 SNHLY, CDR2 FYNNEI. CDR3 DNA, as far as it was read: TGTGCCAGCAGGGAGTGGACAGGGGGCTATGGC. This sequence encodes CASREWTGGYG. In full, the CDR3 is CASREWTGGYGYTF. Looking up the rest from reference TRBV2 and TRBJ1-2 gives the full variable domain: EPEVTQTPSHQVTQMGQEVILRCVPISNHLYFYWYRQILGQKVEFLVSFYNNEISEKSEIFDDQFSVERPDGSNFTLKIRSTKLEDSAMYFCASREWTGGYGYTFGSGTRLTVV.

CDR3 amino acids: CASSLDRSSVRGYTF. The covered CDR3 bases are TGTGCCAGTAGTCTCGACAGGAGCTCCGTTAGGGGC. The V and J genes are TRBV19 and TRBJ1-2, with D possibly being TRBD1 (6 bases). Read coverage stops 3 residues before the CDR3 terminus; the germline J gene supplies the remainder. This CDR3 region has 15 residues. Germline assignment: CDR1 LNHDA and CDR2 SQIVND (reference sequence).

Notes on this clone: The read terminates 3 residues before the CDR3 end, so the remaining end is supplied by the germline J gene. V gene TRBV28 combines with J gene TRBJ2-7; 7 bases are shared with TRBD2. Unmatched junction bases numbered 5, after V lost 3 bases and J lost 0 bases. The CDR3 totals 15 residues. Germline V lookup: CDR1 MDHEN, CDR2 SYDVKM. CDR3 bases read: TGTGCCAGCAGTTTTTCGGCGGGAGCCTCCTACGAG. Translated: CASSFSAGASYE. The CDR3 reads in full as CASSFSAGASYEQYF.

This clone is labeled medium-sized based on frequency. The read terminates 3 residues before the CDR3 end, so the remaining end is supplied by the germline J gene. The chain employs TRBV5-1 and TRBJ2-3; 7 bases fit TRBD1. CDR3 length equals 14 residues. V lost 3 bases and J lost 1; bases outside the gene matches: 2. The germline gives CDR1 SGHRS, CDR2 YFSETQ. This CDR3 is CASSYDRGTDTQYF. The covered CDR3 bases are TGCGCCAGCAGCTACGACAGGGGCACAGATACG.

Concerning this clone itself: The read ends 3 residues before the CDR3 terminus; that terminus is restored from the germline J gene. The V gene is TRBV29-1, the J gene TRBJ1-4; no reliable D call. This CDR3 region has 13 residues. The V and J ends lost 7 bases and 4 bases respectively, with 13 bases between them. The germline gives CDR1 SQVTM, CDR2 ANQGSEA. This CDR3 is CSGGGRYNEKLFF. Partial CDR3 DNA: TGCAGCGGCGGAGGCAGATATAATGAAAAA.

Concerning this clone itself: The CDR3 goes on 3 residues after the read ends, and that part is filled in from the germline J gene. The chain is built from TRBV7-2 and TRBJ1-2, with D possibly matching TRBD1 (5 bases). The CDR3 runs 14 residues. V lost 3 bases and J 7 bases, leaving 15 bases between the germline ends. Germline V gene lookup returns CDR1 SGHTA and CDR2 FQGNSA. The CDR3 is CASSLGGIVGGYTF. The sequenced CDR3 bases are TGTGCCAGCAGCTTGGGGGGGATAGTCGGTGGC.

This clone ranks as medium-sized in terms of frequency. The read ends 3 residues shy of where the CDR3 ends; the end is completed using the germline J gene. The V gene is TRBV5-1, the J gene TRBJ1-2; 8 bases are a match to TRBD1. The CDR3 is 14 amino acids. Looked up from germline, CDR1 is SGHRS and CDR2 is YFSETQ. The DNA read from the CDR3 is TGCGCCAGCAGCACCGCCGGACAGGGTGGGGGC. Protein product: CASSTAGQGGG. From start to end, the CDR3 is CASSTAGQGGGYTF.

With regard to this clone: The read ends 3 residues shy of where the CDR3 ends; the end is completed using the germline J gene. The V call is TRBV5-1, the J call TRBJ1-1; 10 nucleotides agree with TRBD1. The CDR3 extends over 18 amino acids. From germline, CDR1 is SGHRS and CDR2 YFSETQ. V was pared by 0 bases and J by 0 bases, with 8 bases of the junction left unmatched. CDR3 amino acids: CASSLARGTGVMNTEAFF. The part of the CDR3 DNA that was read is TGCGCCAGCAGCTTGGCCCGGGGGACAGGGGTCATGAACACTGAA. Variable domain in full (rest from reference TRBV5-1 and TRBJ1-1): KAGVTQTPRYLIKTRGQQVTLSCSPISGHRSVSWYQQTPGQGLQFLFEYFSETQRNKGNFPGRFSGRQFSNSRSEMNVSTLELGDSALYLCASSLARGTGVMNTEAFFGQGTRLTVV.

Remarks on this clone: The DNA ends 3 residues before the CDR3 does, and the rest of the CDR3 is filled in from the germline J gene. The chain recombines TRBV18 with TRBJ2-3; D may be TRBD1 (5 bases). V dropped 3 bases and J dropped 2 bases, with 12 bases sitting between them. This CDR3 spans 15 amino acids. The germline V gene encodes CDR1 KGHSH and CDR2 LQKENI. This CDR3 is CASSPSGRDTDTQYF. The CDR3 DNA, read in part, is TGTGCCAGCTCACCGTCCGGCAGGGACACAGATACG.

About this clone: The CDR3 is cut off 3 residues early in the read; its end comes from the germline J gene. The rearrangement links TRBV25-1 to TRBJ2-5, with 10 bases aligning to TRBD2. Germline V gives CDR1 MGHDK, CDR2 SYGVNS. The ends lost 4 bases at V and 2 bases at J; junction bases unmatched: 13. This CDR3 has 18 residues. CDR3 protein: CASSVVLAGALNQETQYF. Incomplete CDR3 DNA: TGTGCCAGCAGTGTCGTGCTAGCGGGGGCCCTTAATCAAGAGACC.

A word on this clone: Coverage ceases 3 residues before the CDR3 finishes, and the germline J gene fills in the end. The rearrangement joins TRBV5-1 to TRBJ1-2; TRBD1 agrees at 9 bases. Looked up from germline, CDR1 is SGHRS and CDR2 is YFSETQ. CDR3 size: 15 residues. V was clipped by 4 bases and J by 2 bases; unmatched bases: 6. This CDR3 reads CASSTSGTGNYGYTF. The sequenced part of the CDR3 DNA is TGCGCCAGCAGCACATCCGGGACAGGGAACTATGGC.

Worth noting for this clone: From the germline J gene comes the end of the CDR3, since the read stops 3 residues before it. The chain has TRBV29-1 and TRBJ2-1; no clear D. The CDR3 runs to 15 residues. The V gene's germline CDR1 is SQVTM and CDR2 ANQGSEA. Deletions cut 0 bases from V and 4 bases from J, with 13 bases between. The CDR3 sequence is CSVEDQVIQYNEQFF. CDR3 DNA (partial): TGCAGCGTTGAAGATCAAGTGATCCAGTACAATGAG.

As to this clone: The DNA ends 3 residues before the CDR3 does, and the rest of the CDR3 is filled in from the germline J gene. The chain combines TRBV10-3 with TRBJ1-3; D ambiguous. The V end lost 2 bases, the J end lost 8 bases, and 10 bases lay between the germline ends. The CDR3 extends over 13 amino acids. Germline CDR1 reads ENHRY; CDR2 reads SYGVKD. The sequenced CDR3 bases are TGTGCCATCAGTGAGGTGGCCGGGGACACC. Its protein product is CAISEVAGDT. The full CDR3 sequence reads CAISEVAGDTIYF.

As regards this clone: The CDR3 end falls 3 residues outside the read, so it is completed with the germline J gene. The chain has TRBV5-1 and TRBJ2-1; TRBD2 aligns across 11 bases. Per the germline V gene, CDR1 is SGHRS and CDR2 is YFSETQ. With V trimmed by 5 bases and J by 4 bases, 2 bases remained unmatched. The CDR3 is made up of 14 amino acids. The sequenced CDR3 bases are TGCGCCAGCAGGACTAGCGGGGAATACAATGAG. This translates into CASRTSGEYNE. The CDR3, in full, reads CASRTSGEYNEQFF.

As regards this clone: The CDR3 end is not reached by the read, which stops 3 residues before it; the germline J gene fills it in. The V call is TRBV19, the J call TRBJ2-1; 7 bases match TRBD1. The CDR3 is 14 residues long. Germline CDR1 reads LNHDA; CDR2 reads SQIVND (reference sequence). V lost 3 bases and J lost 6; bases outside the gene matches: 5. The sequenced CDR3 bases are TGTGCCAGTAGTATGGGCAGGGGGTTCAATGAG. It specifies CASSMGRGFNE. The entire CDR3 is CASSMGRGFNEQFF.